These 12 T cell receptor beta chains share one sample of origin, sequenced in a study of cytomegalovirus exposure and HLA in healthy donors. 13 Jbeta primers and 60 Vbeta primers were used for the PCR. Clones were sequenced by immunoSEQ multiplex PCR, and TCRdb holds only the in-frame ones, with some missing. The sample lists about 200,000 clones, around 79% occurring once. Sequencing input: PBMCs. Receptors originate from a woman between 45 and 65 years old in good health and CMV-seronegative.

The rearrangement links TRBV5-1 to TRBJ1-2; 11 bases match TRBD1. Trimming at V came to 4 bases and at J to 3 bases, leaving 8 bases not matched to a gene. CDR1 and CDR2 (germline): SGHRS, YFSETQ. There are 16 residues in the CDR3. CDR3 DNA sequence: TGCGCCAGCAGCCCGGACAGGGGGCCCCGGGACTATGGCTACACCTTC. Its translation: CASSPDRGPRDYGYTF.

The sample holds a few counts of this clone. This specimen includes other DNA sequences encoding the same CDR3. The CDR3 region is CASSRQGAEAFF. CDR3 nucleotides: TGTGCCAGCAGCCGACAGGGGGCTGAAGCTTTCTTT. The chain recombines TRBV6-5 with TRBJ1-1, with 9 bases fitting TRBD1. V was clipped by 6 bases and J by 6 bases; unmatched bases: 2. CDR1 is MNHEY, CDR2 SVGAGI, per germline. CDR3 length equals 12 residues.

The chain employs TRBV10-3 and TRBJ1-2, with 10 bases fitting TRBD1. Germline trimming cut 2 bases from V and 5 bases from J; bases unmatched to any gene: 17. Looked up from germline, CDR1 is ENHRY and CDR2 is SYGVKD. CDR3 length: 19 residues. CDR3 amino acids: CAISELGTGVEPRGYGYTF. CDR3 bases: TGTGCCATCAGTGAGCTAGGGACAGGGGTAGAGCCTCGGGGGTATGGCTACACCTTC.

This clone was seen a few times. V usage is TRBV14 and J usage is TRBJ1-1; D ambiguous. The CDR3 length is 12 residues. In germline, CDR1 is SGHDN, CDR2 FVKESK. V was trimmed by 0 bases and J by 11 bases, leaving 10 bases between them. In DNA, the CDR3 is TGTGCCAGCAGCCAAGACACCTCGGAGGCTTTCTTT. Amino acids: CASSQDTSEAFF.

The chain links TRBV20-1 to TRBJ1-1; D is unresolved. The CDR3 covers 11 residues. Trimming shortened V by 0 bases and J by 11 bases, and 10 bases separated the two germline ends. The germline V gene has CDR1 DFQATT and CDR2 SNEGSKA (reference sequence). The CDR3 protein is CSARESLAAFF. Here the CDR3 DNA reads TGCAGTGCTAGAGAGTCCCTCGCGGCTTTCTTT.

This clone was counted a few times. The CDR3 here is CASRQETLNTEAFF. In nucleotides, the CDR3 is TGTGCCAGCAGACAGGAGACTTTGAACACTGAAGCTTTCTTT. The J gene is TRBJ1-1, the V gene TRBV6-5; D may be TRBD1 (5 bases). This CDR3 contains 14 residues. The germline V gene has CDR1 MNHEY and CDR2 SVGAGI. V lost 6 bases and J 0 bases, leaving 11 bases between the germline ends.

This clone was picked up one time. The chain is built from TRBV2 and TRBJ1-6, with TRBD1 identical over 7 bases. V was clipped by 3 bases and J by 6 bases; unmatched bases: 2. CDR1 SNHLY and CDR2 FYNNEI come from the germline V gene. This CDR3 region has 14 residues. Here the CDR3 DNA reads TGTGCCAGCAGTGACCGGGACAGTAATTCACCCCTCCACTTT. This gives the protein CASSDRDSNSPLHF.

On this clone: Likely a read error: the CDR3 ends without its conserved phenylalanine or tryptophan. This chain links TRBV5-6 with TRBJ1-2, with TRBD1 as a possible D gene (6 bases). In germline, CDR1 is SGHDT, CDR2 YYEEEE. CDR3 length equals 15 residues. The V end was cut by 0 bases, the J end by 3 bases, with 12 bases between. The CDR3 DNA sequence: TGTGCCAGCAGCTTGGTGGGGGCGAGGGACTATGGCTACACCCTC. This encodes CASSLVGARDYGYTL.

This clone was picked up one time. This chain links TRBV7-9 with TRBJ2-2; TRBD2 might be the D (5 bases). V dropped 6 bases and J dropped 4 bases, with 12 bases sitting between them. The CDR3 extends over 14 amino acids. Per germline, CDR1 SEHNR and CDR2 FQNEAQ (reference sequence). This CDR3 is CASRSDSPTGELFF. Here the CDR3 DNA reads TGTGCCAGCAGATCGGACTCGCCCACCGGGGAGCTGTTTTTT.

This chain connects TRBV6-5 to TRBJ1-2, with TRBD1 matching over 7 bases. The CDR3 runs 13 residues. Germline CDR1 reads MNHEY; CDR2 reads SVGAGI. With V trimmed by 8 bases and J by 0 bases, 3 bases remained unmatched. CDR3 bases: TGTGCCAGCGGGACAGCTACTAACTATGGCTACACCTTC. Translating gives CASGTATNYGYTF.

V usage is TRBV15 and J usage is TRBJ1-5; the match to TRBD1 covers 10 bases. Trimming removed 1 base from V and 7 bases from J; junction bases left unmatched: 1. The CDR3 covers 14 residues. CDR1 and CDR2 from the germline V gene are LNHNV and YYDKDF (reference sequence). The CDR3 sequence: CATSRGDRGQPQHF. The DNA for the CDR3 is TGTGCCACCAGCAGAGGGGACAGGGGACAGCCCCAGCATTTT.

V gene TRBV7-8 combines with J gene TRBJ2-2; no clear D gene. Trimming stripped 1 base from V and 1 base from J, with 4 bases between. This CDR3 is built from 14 residues. The V gene's germline CDR1 is SGHVS and CDR2 FQNEAQ. This CDR3 reads CASSLVLNTGELFF. The CDR3 region has the DNA TGTGCCAGCAGCTTAGTTCTGAACACCGGGGAGCTGTTTTTT.